This T cell receptor (beta chain) was retrieved from a study of beta chain features in type 1 diabetes. Across the whole study: Patients shared similar age, gender and cell yields with healthy donors. Findings and caveats of the study: When VDJ junctions were examined, type 1 diabetes patients showed fewer insertions and more deletions. For cells with high TCR expression, cDNA sequencing could yield over-representation. People with Type 1 diabetes carried modestly yet significantly shorter TCRB CDR3s in all four CD4+ subsets. Any HLA-type effect on TCRB rearrangement remained unresolved here.

Sequencing targeted expressed TCRB transcripts, as all isolated RNA had been reverse transcribed. The assay was immunoSEQ multiplex PCR, and TCRdb's table has in-frame clones only and misses some. The table shows more than 300,000 clones, with around 13% occurring only once. On this clone itself: Its specificity is not known. The same CDR3 arises from other DNA sequences in this sample as well.

The germline gives CDR1 SGHAT, CDR2 FQNNGV. Trimming took 2 bases from V and 4 from J, leaving 6 bases between them. The CDR3 spans 13 residues. The receptor was isolated from a woman between 18 and 29 years old with type 1 diabetes. Sequencing used naive CD4+ T cells from blood. The chain has TRBV11-2 and TRBJ1-5; D unresolved. The CDR3: CASSLSLNQPQHF. Here the CDR3 DNA reads TGTGCCAGCAGCTTATCCTTAAATCAGCCCCAGCATTTT.